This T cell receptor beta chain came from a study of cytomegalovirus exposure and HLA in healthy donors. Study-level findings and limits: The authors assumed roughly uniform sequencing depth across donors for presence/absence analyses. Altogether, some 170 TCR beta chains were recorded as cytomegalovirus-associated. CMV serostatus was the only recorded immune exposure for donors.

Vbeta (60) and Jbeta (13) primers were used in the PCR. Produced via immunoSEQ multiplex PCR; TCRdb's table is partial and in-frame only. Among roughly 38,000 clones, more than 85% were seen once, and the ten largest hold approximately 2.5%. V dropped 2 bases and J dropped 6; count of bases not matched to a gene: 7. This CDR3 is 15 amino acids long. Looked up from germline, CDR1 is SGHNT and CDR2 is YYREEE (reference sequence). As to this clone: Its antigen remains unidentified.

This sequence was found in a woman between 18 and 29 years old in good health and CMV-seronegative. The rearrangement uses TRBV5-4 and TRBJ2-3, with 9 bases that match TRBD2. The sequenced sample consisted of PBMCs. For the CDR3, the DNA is TGTGCCAGCAGCTTCATAGCGGGGGCGACCGATACGCAGTATTTT. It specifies CASSFIAGATDTQYF.